A selection of T cell receptor beta chains follows, all from one sample in a study of blood T cell repertoires in COVID-19. Using immunoSEQ multiplex PCR, the repertoire was profiled, and TCRdb retains in-frame clones only, with some absent. This sample carries under 200,000 clones, roughly 90% of them seen once, and the ten largest clones take 2% to 3%. Material for sequencing was peripheral blood. The receptors stem from a man aged 18 to 30 with acute or convalescent COVID-19. Both conserved end residues are part of each CDR3. D genes are given only for firm matches. Expanded clones get a size class; other rows say once, few or many, or leave the size out.

>TRBJ1-5|.|.|TRBV7-9
TGTGCCAGCAGCTGGGAGGGCTCGGAGCGGCAGCCCCAGCATTTT
CASSWEGSERQPQHF
>TRBJ2-3|TRBD2|.|TRBV30
TGTGCCTGGAAGCGGGAGGGTAGCACAGATACGCAGTATTTT
CAWKREGSTDTQYF
>TRBJ2-7|.|.|TRBV6-5
TGTGCCAGCAGTTACTCGCGGCGGGACTCCTACGAGCAGTACTTC
CASSYSRRDSYEQYF
>TRBJ1-3|.|.|TRBV5-5
TGTGCCAGCAGCCTGGAATGGGACTCCTCTGGAAACACCATATATTTT
CASSLEWDSSGNTIYF
>TRBJ1-2|TRBD1|once|TRBV12-3/TRBV12-4
TGTGCCAGCAGTCAGGACAGGCCCTATGGCTACACCTTC
CASSQDRPYGYTF
>TRBJ2-3|TRBD1|.|TRBV18
TGTGCCAGCTCACGAGGGACAGGTACCCCTAGCACAGATACGCAGTATTTT
CASSRGTGTPSTDTQYF
>TRBJ2-6|TRBD1|once|TRBV7-9
TGTGCCAGCAGCGTCGGGGACAGGGGATCTGGGGCCAACGTCCTGACTTTC
CASSVGDRGSGANVLTF
>TRBJ1-6|.|.|TRBV6-4
TGTGCCAGCAGTGAAGGGGGTAGGTCACCCCTCCACTTT
CASSEGGRSPLHF
>TRBJ1-2|TRBD1|.|TRBV24-1
TGTGCCACCAGTGTCAGTGCGGGGACAGGGGTTAATGGCTACACCTTC
CATSVSAGTGVNGYTF
>TRBJ2-1|.|.|TRBV19
TGTGCCAGTAGTATCGCGGGACAGTCCTACAATGAGCAGTTCTTC
CASSIAGQSYNEQFF
>TRBJ1-5|.|.|TRBV21-1
TGTGCCAGCAGCGGGGGACAGGGGCGTCAGCCCCAGCATTTT
CASSGGQGRQPQHF
>TRBJ1-1|.|.|TRBV10-2
TGCGCCAGCAGTGAGGGTCCTGTCGGGAGGGAGAACACTGAAGCTTTCTTT
CASSEGPVGRENTEAFF
>TRBJ2-4|.|.|TRBV3-1/TRBV3-2
TGTGCCAGCAGCCACCGCCGGGACACGAAAAACATTCAGTACTTC
CASSHRRDTKNIQYF
>TRBJ1-2|.|.|TRBV6-6
TGTGCCAGCAGTTTCGTAACTAACTATGGCTACACCTTC
CASSFVTNYGYTF
>TRBJ1-4|.|.|TRBV5-1
TGCGCCAGCAGCACAGGACAGAAGAATGAAAAACTGTTTTTT
CASSTGQKNEKLFF
>TRBJ2-1|TRBD2|.|TRBV11-2
TGTGCCAGCAGTTCGCGGAACCGATTGGGTAGCGGGAGGTACAATGAGCAGTTCTTC
CASSSRNRLGSGRYNEQFF
>TRBJ1-1|.|.|TRBV9
TGTGCCAGCAGCCCCGAGGGTCCCGAAGCTTTCTTT
CASSPEGPEAFF
>TRBJ2-4|TRBD2|.|TRBV25-1
TGTGCCAGCAGTGGGGGACTAGCGGGAGTTCCCGGGGACATTCAGTACTTC
CASSGGLAGVPGDIQYF
>TRBJ2-5|TRBD2|.|TRBV7-9
TGTGCCAGCAGCGAGGGACTACCCCAAGAGACCCAGTACTTC
CASSEGLPQETQYF
>TRBJ1-5|.|.|TRBV18
TGTGCCAGCTCACCTAGGCCGCGGGAGGACAGCAATCAGCCCCAGCATTTT
CASSPRPREDSNQPQHF
>TRBJ1-6|TRBD1|.|TRBV19
TGTGCCAGTAGAGCCGGGACAGGGAATTCACCCCTCCACTTT
CASRAGTGNSPLHF
>TRBJ1-1|TRBD1|.|TRBV9
TGTGCCAGCAGCGCCGATACATGGACAGGAAGGAACACTGAAGCTTTCTTT
CASSADTWTGRNTEAFF
>TRBJ2-2|.|few|TRBV5-1
TGCGCCAGCAGCTTGTGGGGGCCGGGCACCGGGGAGCTGTTTTTT
CASSLWGPGTGELFF
>TRBJ1-6|.|.|TRBV6-5
TGTGCCAGCAGTTACTCGGGTCCGGGGTCACCCCTCCACTTT
CASSYSGPGSPLHF
>TRBJ2-3|TRBD2|.|TRBV5-1
TGCGCCAGCAGCTTCAGCGGGGGAGTCACAGATACGCAGTATTTT
CASSFSGGVTDTQYF
>TRBJ2-4|TRBD1|.|TRBV19
TGTGCCAGTAAGGCAGGGGGCTTAGCCAAAAACATTCAGTACTTC
CASKAGGLAKNIQYF
>TRBJ2-1|.|.|TRBV19
TGTGCCAGTAGTAGGTACCAGATGGGAGACAATGAGCAGTTCTTC
CASSRYQMGDNEQFF
>TRBJ2-6|.|few|TRBV30
TGTGCCTGGAGGCGGGGGCGGTCTGGGGCCAACGTCCTGACTTTC
CAWRRGRSGANVLTF
>TRBJ1-1|.|few|TRBV6-5
TGTGCCAGCAGTTACACCGATAGGAACACTGAAGCTTTCTTT
CASSYTDRNTEAFF
>TRBJ2-7|TRBD1|.|TRBV27
TGTGCCAGCAGTCCCCGGGACAGGGGCATCGACGAGCAGTACTTC
CASSPRDRGIDEQYF
>TRBJ2-3|.|once|TRBV9
TGTGCCAGCAGCGTAGAAGGACAGCACACAGATACGCAGTATTTT
CASSVEGQHTDTQYF
>TRBJ2-5|.|once|TRBV3-1/TRBV3-2
TGTGCCAGCAGCCATGGAGGGAAACGGCAAGAGACCCAGTACTTC
CASSHGGKRQETQYF
>TRBJ1-5|.|.|TRBV6-5
TGTGCCAGCAGTCTGGACATTTCAAGCAATCAGCCCCAGCATTTT
CASSLDISSNQPQHF
>TRBJ2-7|.|.|TRBV19
TGTGCCAGTAGGGCTGAGACAGCCCAAAGCTACGAGCAGTACTTC
CASRAETAQSYEQYF
>TRBJ2-7|TRBD1|.|TRBV18
TGTGCCAGCTCACCGACAGGGGCCGAGCAGTACTTC
CASSPTGAEQYF
>TRBJ1-6|TRBD1|.|TRBV27
TGTGCCAGCAGTCGCGGGACAGGCTTAAATTCACCCCTCCACTTT
CASSRGTGLNSPLHF
>TRBJ2-2|.|.|TRBV10-1
TGCGCCAGCAGTGACCGTCGGGGCACCGGGGAGCTGTTTTTT
CASSDRRGTGELFF
>TRBJ2-3|.|.|TRBV4-2
TGTGCCAGCAGCCAAGATCGAGTCGGGGGTGCAGATACGCAGTATTTT
CASSQDRVGGADTQYF
>TRBJ1-4|.|.|TRBV6-1
TGTGCCAGCAGTGAAGAGGGGACAACAAACGAAAAACTGTTTTTT
CASSEEGTTNEKLFF
>TRBJ1-4|TRBD1|once|TRBV5-8
TGTGCCAGCAGCTTCGGAGACAGGGTGGTTATGGAAAAACTGTTTTTT
CASSFGDRVVMEKLFF
>TRBJ1-5|.|.|TRBV19
TGTGCCAGTAGTATAGATTGGCAGGGCAATCAGCCCCAGCATTTT
CASSIDWQGNQPQHF
>TRBJ1-2|.|.|TRBV27
TGTGCCAGCAGTTTCGCGGGCCTGGGGGGCTACACCTTC
CASSFAGLGGYTF
>TRBJ1-5|.|.|TRBV5-1
TGCGCCAGCAGCCTATCAGGGGTTCAGCCCCAGCATTTT
CASSLSGVQPQHF
>TRBJ2-5|.|.|TRBV11-3
TGTGCCAGCAGCTTATCTAGCTCGACAGAGACCCAGTACTTC
CASSLSSSTETQYF
>TRBJ1-2|TRBD1|.|TRBV19
TGTGCCAGTAGTATTTTGGGACAGGGGAAGTTGGGCTACACCTTC
CASSILGQGKLGYTF
>TRBJ2-1|TRBD2|.|TRBV15
TGTGCCACCAGCAGAGATCGTAGCGGGAGGTACAATGAGCAGTTCTTC
CATSRDRSGRYNEQFF
>TRBJ2-3|.|once|TRBV9
TGTGCCAGCAGCCCTCCTTCCCTAGATACGCAGTATTTT
CASSPPSLDTQYF
>TRBJ2-3|TRBD2|.|TRBV11-3
TGTGCCAGCAGCCCAGCAGGGACTAGCGGCTCAGCAGATACGCAGTATTTT
CASSPAGTSGSADTQYF
>TRBJ2-1|TRBD1|.|TRBV6-5
TGTGCCAGCAGTTATGGGACAGACAATGAGCAGTTCTTC
CASSYGTDNEQFF
>TRBJ2-1|.|.|TRBV24-1
TGTGCCACCCAGCTAGCGACCTACAATGAGCAGTTCTTC
CATQLATYNEQFF
>TRBJ2-2|.|.|TRBV5-6
TGTGCCAGCACTTTCAGGCAGGGAAACACCGGGGAGCTGTTTTTT
CASTFRQGNTGELFF
>TRBJ1-1|.|.|TRBV30
TGTGCCTGGAGTGAACGGGAGAACACTGAAGCTTTCTTT
CAWSERENTEAFF
>TRBJ2-1|TRBD2|.|TRBV24-1
TGTGCCACCAGTCTAGCGGGAGTGGCCTACAATGAGCAGTTCTTC
CATSLAGVAYNEQFF
>TRBJ2-7|.|once|TRBV30
TGTGCCTGGAGTGTACGACAGTCCTACGAGCAGTACTTC
CAWSVRQSYEQYF
>TRBJ1-2|TRBD1|.|TRBV5-1
TGCGCCAGCAGCTTGTCCCAGGGGGCGCTATATGGCTACACCTTC
CASSLSQGALYGYTF